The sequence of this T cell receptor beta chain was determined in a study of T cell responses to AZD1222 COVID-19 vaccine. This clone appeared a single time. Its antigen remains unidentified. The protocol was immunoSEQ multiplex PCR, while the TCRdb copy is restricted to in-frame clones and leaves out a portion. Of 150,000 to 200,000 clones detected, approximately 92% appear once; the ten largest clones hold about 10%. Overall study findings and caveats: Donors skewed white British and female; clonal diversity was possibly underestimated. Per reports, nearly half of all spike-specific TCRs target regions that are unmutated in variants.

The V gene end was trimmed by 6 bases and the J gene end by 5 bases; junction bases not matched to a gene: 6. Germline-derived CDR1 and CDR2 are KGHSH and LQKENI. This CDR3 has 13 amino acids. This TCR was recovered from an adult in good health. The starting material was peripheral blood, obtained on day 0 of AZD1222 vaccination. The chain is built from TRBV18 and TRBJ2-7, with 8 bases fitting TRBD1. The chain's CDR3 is CASSGDRNNEQYV. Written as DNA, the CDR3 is TGTGCCAGCTCCGGGGACAGGAACAACGAGCAGTACGTC.